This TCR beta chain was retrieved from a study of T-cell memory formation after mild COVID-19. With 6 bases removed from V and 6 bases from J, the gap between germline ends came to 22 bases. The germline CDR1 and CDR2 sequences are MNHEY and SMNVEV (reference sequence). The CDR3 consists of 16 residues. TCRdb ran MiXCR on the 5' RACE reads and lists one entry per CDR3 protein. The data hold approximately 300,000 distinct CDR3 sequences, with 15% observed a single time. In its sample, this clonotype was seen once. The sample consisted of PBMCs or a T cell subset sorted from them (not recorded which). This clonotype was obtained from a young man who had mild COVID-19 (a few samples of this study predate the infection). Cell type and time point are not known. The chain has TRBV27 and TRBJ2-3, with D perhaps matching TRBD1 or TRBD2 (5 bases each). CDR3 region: CASSLTRGPTSDTQYF. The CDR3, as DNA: TGTGCCAGCAGCCTGACCCGGGGCCCGACCTCCGATACGCAGTATTTT.